A single sample gave rise to the 14 T cell receptor beta chains below, sequenced in a study of long-term antiretroviral therapy in people with HIV. Researchers ran immunoSEQ v3.0 at survey level. Clones were sequenced by immunoSEQ multiplex PCR, and TCRdb holds only the in-frame ones, with some missing. The repertoire has fewer than 35,000 clones, over 75% of them found once; the top ten carry around 4.4%. The sample in question was unsorted PBMCs, obtained around 3.3 years after starting antiretroviral therapy. The receptors stem from a man aged 18-30 years with HIV.

The rearrangement links TRBV6-5 to TRBJ2-1, with 9 positions matching TRBD2. Germline V gives CDR1 MNHEY, CDR2 SVGAGI. This CDR3 has 14 residues. Losses at the gene ends were 8 bases for V and 4 bases for J; bases not matched to a gene: 6. The CDR3 region has the DNA TGTGCCAGCGGGCGGACTAGCGTTTACAATGAGCAGTTCTTC. Its translation is CASGRTSVYNEQFF.

The CDR3 is CASSESHEQYF. The CDR3 DNA reads TGCGCCAGCAGTGAGTCGCATGAGCAGTACTTC. This chain links TRBV10-1 with TRBJ2-7; no clear D gene. Trimming pared 0 bases from V and 7 bases from J, leaving 4 bases between. The CDR3 runs to 11 residues. The germline CDR1 and CDR2 sequences are WNHNN and SYGVQD (reference sequence).

This clone was recorded only once. The chain has TRBV21-1 and TRBJ1-5; TRBD1, the D gene given by the table, was not confirmed from the DNA. TRBV21-1 is an annotated pseudogene. The CDR3 has 16 amino acids. CDR3 region: CASISPPWDSNQPQHF. The CDR3 bases are TGTGCCAGCATCTCCCCACCCTGGGACAGTAATCAGCCCCAGCATTTT.

V gene TRBV28 combines with J gene TRBJ1-5; tentatively, D is TRBD1 (6 bases). V was clipped by 1 base and J by 0 bases, with 16 bases between them. This CDR3 has 18 residues. Germline V gives CDR1 MDHEN, CDR2 SYDVKM. The CDR3 bases are TGTGCCAGCAGTTTATCCTTACAGGGATCCTTTAGCAATCAGCCCCAGCATTTT. Protein sequence: CASSLSLQGSFSNQPQHF. The entire variable domain, with the rest obtained from reference TRBV28 and TRBJ1-5, is as follows: DVKVTQSSRYLVKRTGEKVFLECVQDMDHENMFWYRQDPGLGLRLIYFSYDVKMKEKGDIPEGYSVSREKKERFSLILESASTNQTSMYLCASSLSLQGSFSNQPQHFGDGTRLSIL.

The chain carries TRBV5-1 and TRBJ1-1, with D tentatively TRBD1 (5 bases). Germline loops: CDR1 SGHRS, CDR2 YFSETQ. Trimming took off 3 bases at V and 5 bases at J, with 11 bases between the two ends. This CDR3 spans 13 amino acids. This chain's CDR3 is CASSWDAGTEAFF. DNA of the CDR3: TGCGCCAGCAGCTGGGACGCGGGGACTGAAGCTTTCTTT.

In its sample, this clone was seen once. V and J are TRBV9 and TRBJ1-1; 7 positions agree with TRBD1. Unmatched junction bases numbered 6, after V lost 4 bases and J lost 3 bases. Germline CDR1 reads SGDLS; CDR2 reads YYNGEE. CDR3 length: 14 amino acids. Here the CDR3 DNA reads TGTGCCAGCAGCCCCGGGACAGCGGACACTGAAGCTTTCTTT. This encodes CASSPGTADTEAFF.

The chain joins TRBV10-2 to TRBJ1-1; 11 bases are a match to TRBD1. CDR1 is WSHSY, CDR2 SAAADI, per germline. Trimming at V came to 11 bases and at J to 5 bases, leaving 10 bases not matched to a gene. The CDR3 contains 14 residues. CDR3 loop: CAAEGQGGSTEAFF. Written as DNA, the CDR3 is TGCGCCGCGGAGGGACAGGGGGGTAGTACTGAAGCTTTCTTT.

V and J are TRBV5-6 and TRBJ2-3; D is unclear. The germline gives CDR1 SGHDT, CDR2 YYEEEE. This CDR3 spans 16 amino acids. V was trimmed by 0 bases and J by 3 bases, leaving 14 bases between them. The CDR3 DNA reads TGTGCCAGCAGCTTGGCCCTTTTCGAAGGAACAGATACGCAGTATTTT. As protein: CASSLALFEGTDTQYF. The full variable domain, in which reference TRBV5-6 and TRBJ2-3 provide the parts outside the CDR3, is DAGVTQSPTHLIKTRGQQVTLRCSPKSGHDTVSWYQQALGQGPQFIFQYYEEEERQRGNFPDRFSGHQFPNYSSELNVNALLLGDSALYLCASSLALFEGTDTQYFGPGTRLTVL.

The chain uses TRBV5-6 and TRBJ1-2; 10 nucleotides align to TRBD1. This CDR3 contains 17 residues. J lost 0 bases, V lost 3 bases, and 8 bases had no gene match. Germline assignment: CDR1 SGHDT and CDR2 YYEEEE. CDR3 in amino acids: CASSSRDRGPPNYGYTF. CDR3 bases: TGTGCCAGCAGCTCCCGGGACAGGGGACCTCCTAACTATGGCTACACCTTC. The variable domain in full, completed from reference TRBV5-6 and TRBJ1-2, reads DAGVTQSPTHLIKTRGQQVTLRCSPKSGHDTVSWYQQALGQGPQFIFQYYEEEERQRGNFPDRFSGHQFPNYSSELNVNALLLGDSALYLCASSSRDRGPPNYGYTFGSGTRLTVV.

The V gene is TRBV15, the J gene TRBJ1-1; D may be TRBD1 (5 bases). Per germline, CDR1 LNHNV and CDR2 YYDKDF (reference sequence). The V gene lost 4 bases and the J gene lost 3 bases, with 15 bases spanning the gap. The CDR3 contains 15 residues. In nucleotides, the CDR3 is TGTGCCACCAGCAAAAGGGGCGAGGGCCACACTGAAGCTTTCTTT. It translates to CATSKRGEGHTEAFF.

The chain recombines TRBV29-1 with TRBJ2-1, with D maybe TRBD1 (5 bases). The V gene lost 5 bases and the J gene lost 3 bases, with 14 bases spanning the gap. The CDR3 sequence is 14 residues long. Germline-derived CDR1 and CDR2 are SQVTM and ANQGSEA. The CDR3 loop is CSVKTVSFYNEQFF. The CDR3 DNA reads TGCAGCGTTAAGACAGTTAGCTTCTACAATGAGCAGTTCTTC.

The chain joins TRBV28 to TRBJ2-3; 15 bases agree with TRBD2. Germline values: CDR1 MDHEN, CDR2 SYDVKM. V gave up 4 bases and J gave up 1 base; unmatched junction bases: 9. The CDR3 is 19 amino acids. For the CDR3, the DNA is TGTGCCAGCAGTTCCACCGTCTGGACTAGCGGGGGGGGCACAGATACGCAGTATTTT. As protein: CASSSTVWTSGGGTDTQYF.

The rearrangement joins TRBV7-9 to TRBJ2-3, with D perhaps assigned TRBD1 or TRBD2 (6 bases each). Germline V gene data show CDR1 as SEHNR and CDR2 as FQNEAQ (reference sequence). This CDR3 is 13 amino acids long. Trimming removed 11 bases at V and 6 bases at J, with 18 bases between. The CDR3 nucleotides read TGTGCCGGGGGGCAGAAGGTGCCGGATACGCAGTATTTT. Translating gives CAGGQKVPDTQYF.

The chain couples TRBV6-5 to TRBJ2-7; tentatively, D is TRBD1 (6 bases). V was shortened by 7 bases and J by 4 bases, with 17 bases between the two germline ends. Per the germline V gene, CDR1 is MNHEY and CDR2 is SVGAGI. There are 14 residues in the CDR3. The CDR3: CASTGRGEVYEQYF. Here the CDR3 DNA reads TGTGCCAGCACGGGCAGGGGTGAGGTGTACGAGCAGTACTTC.